The 9 T cell receptor beta chains below come from one sample, sequenced in a study of shared clonotypes between healthy human individuals. Using immunoSEQ multiplex PCR, the repertoire was profiled, and TCRdb retains in-frame clones only, with some absent. The data contain about 980,000 clones, approximately 80% of them singletons. The specimen was memory CD4+ T cells sorted from blood. Regarding subset: CD45RA-negative fraction. These receptors were obtained from a man between 18 and 29 years old in good health.

This clone has a single count. The chain combines TRBV7-8 with TRBJ2-7; possibly TRBD2 for D (6 bases). The germline gives CDR1 SGHVS, CDR2 FQNEAQ. The CDR3 length is 14 residues. V was cut by 10 bases and J by 1 base, with 17 bases left in between. This CDR3 is CATNPGLLSYEQYF. The CDR3 coding sequence is TGTGCCACAAACCCGGGACTTCTATCCTACGAGCAGTACTTC.

The chain is built from TRBV5-4 and TRBJ1-5, with D uncertain. V shed 2 bases and J shed 3 bases, with 9 bases lying between them. This CDR3 has 14 amino acids. Germline assignment: CDR1 SGHNT and CDR2 YYREEE (reference sequence). CDR3 sequence (DNA): TGTGCCAGCAGCTTTGGGCAGCACAATCAGCCCCAGCATTTT. It is translated as CASSFGQHNQPQHF.

The chain carries TRBV10-3 and TRBJ1-1; a possible D gene is TRBD1 (5 bases). Trimming took off 9 bases at V and 7 bases at J, with 12 bases between the two ends. The CDR3 runs 11 residues. Germline V gives CDR1 ENHRY, CDR2 SYGVKD. The CDR3 region is CAIGKGNEAFF. CDR3 nucleotide sequence: TGTGCCATAGGGAAGGGGAATGAAGCTTTCTTT.

The chain employs TRBV29-1 and TRBJ2-3; unclear D gene. CDR1 is SQVTM, CDR2 ANQGSEA, per germline. The CDR3 contains 12 residues. Trimming took off 1 base at V and 4 bases at J, with 6 bases between the two ends. The CDR3 loop reads CSVEAGSDTQYF. The CDR3 DNA is TGCAGCGTTGAAGCTGGATCAGATACGCAGTATTTT.

As for this clone: The sample holds other DNA sequences that translate to the same CDR3. V usage is TRBV10-3 and J usage is TRBJ1-5; weak D call: TRBD1 (5 bases). This CDR3 is 13 amino acids long. The V end was cut by 0 bases, the J end by 5 bases, with 5 bases between. Germline V gene lookup returns CDR1 ENHRY and CDR2 SYGVKD. This chain's CDR3 is CAISESRDQPQHF. The CDR3 nucleotides read TGTGCCATCAGTGAGTCCAGGGATCAGCCCCAGCATTTT.

This clone showed up just once. The chain combines TRBV7-9 with TRBJ2-7, with 8 bases identical to TRBD1. CDR1 and CDR2 (germline): SEHNR, FQNEAQ (reference sequence). This CDR3 is built from 12 residues. V lost 8 bases and J lost 6; bases outside the gene matches: 6. The chain's CDR3 is CASGQGASEQYF. CDR3 coding DNA: TGTGCCAGCGGACAGGGTGCCTCCGAGCAGTACTTC.

In this sample, this clone turned up a few times. Written as DNA, the CDR3 is TGTGCCAGTAAACCGACAGGCCGGAATTCACCCCTCCACTTT. Protein: CASKPTGRNSPLHF. This sequence joins TRBV19 and TRBJ1-6; TRBD1 might be the D (6 bases). Trimming took off 7 bases at V and 7 bases at J, with 14 bases between the two ends. Germline CDR1 reads LNHDA; CDR2 reads SQIVND (reference sequence). The CDR3 has 14 residues.

The chain couples TRBV2 to TRBJ1-1; tentative D call: TRBD1 (5 bases). Trimming took off 0 bases at V and 0 bases at J, with 17 bases between the two ends. From germline, CDR1 is SNHLY and CDR2 FYNNEI. The CDR3 consists of 18 residues. The CDR3 bases are TGTGCCAGCAGTGAAGCGCTTACGAGACAGCCTATGAACACTGAAGCTTTCTTT. The encoded protein is CASSEALTRQPMNTEAFF.

This clone was counted once. This sequence joins TRBV19 and TRBJ2-3; 10 nucleotides agree with TRBD1. Per germline, CDR1 LNHDA and CDR2 SQIVND (reference sequence). V shed 4 bases, J shed 4 bases, and the junction held 11 bases outside the gene matches. The CDR3 is 17 residues long. CDR3 region: CASSTQTGGVRADTQYF. As DNA, the CDR3 is TGTGCCAGTAGTACACAGACAGGGGGCGTCAGGGCAGATACGCAGTATTTT.